A single sample is the source of the 31 T cell receptor beta chains below, sequenced in a study of neoadjuvant anti-PD-1 for oral cavity cancer. Sample time point: after neoadjuvant nivolumab, at surgical resection. Sequenced by immunoSEQ multiplex PCR; TCRdb stores in-frame clones only, minus some. The table shows about 14,000 clones, with 60% to 75% occurring only once. The source was PBMCs, collected after nivolumab (anti-PD-1) treatment. These receptors came from a person between 40 and 79 years old with oral cavity squamous cell carcinoma.

The CDR3 bases are TGCGCCAGCAGCTTGGCTAGCGCGTCCTACAATGAGCAGTTCTTC. Translating it yields CASSLASASYNEQFF. The chain combines TRBV5-1 with TRBJ2-1; perhaps TRBD2 as D (6 bases). CDR3 length: 15 amino acids. Germline V CDR1 and CDR2: SGHRS, YFSETQ. V lost 0 bases and J 1 base, leaving 8 bases between the germline ends.

The chain has TRBV21-1 and TRBJ2-7; TRBD2 is the table's D call and was not checked against the DNA. TRBV21-1 is a recognized pseudogene. The CDR3 consists of 12 residues. DNA for the CDR3: TGTGCCAGCAGCAAATCTGCCTACGAGCAGTACTTC. Translated: CASSKSAYEQYF.

The chain uses TRBV28 and TRBJ1-5; no reliable D call. The V end was cut by 6 bases, the J end by 5 bases, with 8 bases between. CDR1 MDHEN and CDR2 SYDVKM come from the germline V gene. The CDR3 has 12 amino acids. In nucleotides, the CDR3 is TGTGCCAGCAGGTTCGGGGATCAGCCCCAGCATTTT. It translates to CASRFGDQPQHF.

This clone was counted between two and nine times. The J gene is TRBJ1-2, the V gene TRBV30, with D perhaps matching TRBD1 (5 bases). Germline CDR1 reads GTSNPN; CDR2 reads SVGIG (reference sequence). CDR3 size: 14 residues. The germline V and J ends were trimmed by 7 bases and 2 bases, with 17 bases remaining between them. CDR3 protein: CASFPSAGNYGYTF. As DNA, the CDR3 is TGTGCCTCCTTTCCAAGTGCAGGGAACTATGGCTACACCTTC.

The chain couples TRBV6-1 to TRBJ1-5; D not certain. The germline V gene has CDR1 MNHNS and CDR2 SASEGT. The CDR3 spans 13 residues. V was pared by 4 bases and J by 7 bases, with 11 bases between. The CDR3 sequence is CASSVQTEQPQHF. The CDR3 DNA sequence: TGTGCCAGCAGTGTTCAGACTGAACAGCCCCAGCATTTT.

This chain links TRBV9 with TRBJ2-3; D is uncertain. In germline, CDR1 is SGDLS, CDR2 YYNGEE. The CDR3 consists of 13 residues. The V gene lost 3 bases and the J gene lost 5 bases, with 10 bases spanning the gap. The CDR3 bases are TGTGCCAGCAGCGCCACTGGGCTAGATACGCAGTATTTT. Protein product: CASSATGLDTQYF.

The rearrangement links TRBV6-1 to TRBJ2-2, with D perhaps matching TRBD1 or TRBD2 (5 bases each). The germline CDR1 and CDR2 sequences are MNHNS and SASEGT. Between the trimmed V and J ends, which lost 2 bases and 3 bases, there was a span of 10 bases. CDR3 length equals 15 residues. The CDR3 region has the DNA TGTGCCAGCAGTGAAACGGGGACCTACACCGGGGAGCTGTTTTTT. Translation gives CASSETGTYTGELFF.

CDR3 sequence reads: CASSLGGVSQETQYF. The CDR3 DNA follows: TGTGCCAGCAGCTTGGGGGGAGTTTCCCAAGAGACCCAGTACTTC. This chain links TRBV11-2 with TRBJ2-5, with a weak D call TRBD2 (6 bases). Trimming left V 3 bases short and J 1 base short, with 12 bases between. Germline-derived CDR1 and CDR2 are SGHAT and FQNNGV. This CDR3 is built from 15 residues.

This clone was seen a handful of times. The rearrangement links TRBV2 to TRBJ1-2; D unclear. From germline, CDR1 is SNHLY and CDR2 FYNNEI. Trimming pared 6 bases from V and 0 bases from J, leaving 11 bases between. The length of the CDR3 is 14 residues. CDR3 in DNA: TGTGCCAGCAGACTTAGCCCCGCTAACTATGGCTACACCTTC. Encoded protein: CASRLSPANYGYTF.

This clone appeared a single time. J is TRBJ2-1 and V is TRBV9; D is possibly TRBD1 (5 bases). The CDR3 is 15 amino acids. V lost 4 bases, J lost 0 bases, and 11 bases lay in between. CDR1 and CDR2 (germline): SGDLS, YYNGEE. CDR3 DNA: TGTGCCAGCAGCTCCAGGGAAAACTCCTACAATGAGCAGTTCTTC. This codes for CASSSRENSYNEQFF.

The rearrangement joins TRBV5-1 to TRBJ1-1; TRBD1 agrees at 7 bases. Germline V gene sequence: CDR1 SGHRS, CDR2 YFSETQ. The CDR3 is made up of 15 amino acids. The J segment lost 0 bases and the V segment lost 4 bases, leaving 6 bases of the junction unmatched. CDR3 nucleotide sequence: TGCGCCAGCAGCCCACGGACAGGTTTGAACACTGAAGCTTTCTTT. It specifies CASSPRTGLNTEAFF.

The V gene is TRBV10-3, the J gene TRBJ1-1; D perhaps matches TRBD1 (5 bases). The germline V gene has CDR1 ENHRY and CDR2 SYGVKD. The CDR3 is 12 residues long. Trimming took 10 bases from V and 7 from J, leaving 16 bases between them. DNA for the CDR3: TGTGCCACCCACGACGGGGGGAGTGAAGCTTTCTTT. The encoded protein is CATHDGGSEAFF.

The CDR3 is CASSFTNSYEQYF. The CDR3 DNA is TGTGCCAGCAGCTTTACTAACTCCTACGAGCAGTACTTC. The rearrangement links TRBV7-6 to TRBJ2-7; D is ambiguous. This CDR3 has 13 residues. The V gene's germline CDR1 is SGHVS and CDR2 FNYEAQ. Trimming left V 3 bases short and J 0 bases short, with 6 bases between.

This clone was detected a few times. The chain carries TRBV29-1 and TRBJ2-2; the match to TRBD2 covers 12 bases. Unmatched junction bases numbered 6, after V lost 6 bases and J lost 4 bases. Germline assignment: CDR1 SQVTM and CDR2 ANQGSEA. There are 15 residues in the CDR3. CDR3 coding DNA: TGCAGCGTCGGCTTGACTAGCGGGAGCACCGGGGAGCTGTTTTTT. Translating it yields CSVGLTSGSTGELFF.

This clone was detected only a few times. The V and J genes are TRBV5-1 and TRBJ2-1, with 9 positions matching TRBD1. After removal of 4 bases from V and 5 bases from J, the junction contained 7 bases not matched to a gene. The CDR3 has 15 amino acids. CDR1 is SGHRS and CDR2 is YFSETQ in the germline V gene. The CDR3 nucleotides are TGCGCCAGCAGCCATTGGGACAGGGATAACAATGAGCAGTTCTTC. Translated, it gives CASSHWDRDNNEQFF.

A few counts support this clone. The chain recombines TRBV29-1 with TRBJ1-5; 7 positions agree with TRBD1. Per the germline V gene, CDR1 is SQVTM and CDR2 is ANQGSEA. J was trimmed by 2 bases and V by 4 bases; bases with no gene match: 2. CDR3 length: 13 residues. The DNA for the CDR3 is TGCAGCGTTGGACAGGGAGGCAATCAGCCCCAGCATTTT. Amino acid sequence: CSVGQGGNQPQHF.

The chain carries TRBV30 and TRBJ2-5; D not certain. The V end lost 0 bases, the J end lost 6 bases, and 11 bases lay between the germline ends. The CDR3 is 13 amino acids. The germline CDR1 and CDR2 sequences are GTSNPN and SVGIG (reference sequence). The CDR3 here is CAWSVEPSKTQYF. As DNA, the CDR3 is TGTGCCTGGAGTGTAGAACCCTCCAAGACCCAGTACTTC.

This clone was observed a handful of times. The chain uses TRBV9 and TRBJ2-2; possibly TRBD1 or TRBD2 for D (5 bases each). This CDR3 has 16 amino acids. Germline CDR1 and CDR2: SGDLS and YYNGEE. Trimming cost V 3 bases and J 1 base, with 13 bases left between them. The CDR3 DNA reads as TGTGCCAGCAGCGGAGGGGCAGGGATGAACACCGGGGAGCTGTTTTTT. It specifies CASSGGAGMNTGELFF.

V is TRBV29-1 and J is TRBJ2-3; D is undetermined. Per germline, CDR1 SQVTM and CDR2 ANQGSEA. Trimming removed 4 bases from V and 6 bases from J, with 14 bases in between. The CDR3 covers 13 residues. The CDR3 region is CSVGITSSDTQYF. The DNA for the CDR3 is TGCAGCGTTGGTATAACTTCTTCGGATACGCAGTATTTT.

This rearrangement joins TRBV27 to TRBJ2-1; D uncertain. Trimming took off 4 bases at V and 0 bases at J, with 7 bases between the two ends. Looked up from germline, CDR1 is MNHEY and CDR2 is SMNVEV (reference sequence). CDR3 length: 14 amino acids. CDR3 nucleotides: TGTGCCAGCAGTTCAGGCAGCTCCTACAATGAGCAGTTCTTC. Translation: CASSSGSSYNEQFF.

The chain uses TRBV19 and TRBJ1-2; maybe TRBD1 (5 bases). Deletions cut 2 bases from V and 4 bases from J, with 14 bases between. The CDR3 has 15 residues. The V gene's germline CDR1 is LNHDA and CDR2 SQIVND (reference sequence). The CDR3 nucleotides are TGTGCCAGTAGTATATTCGGGGCCATCCCCTATGGCTACACCTTC. Its protein product is CASSIFGAIPYGYTF.

In this sample, this clone turned up once. The rearrangement joins TRBV5-1 to TRBJ2-4, with no clear D. Germline V lookup: CDR1 SGHRS, CDR2 YFSETQ. The CDR3 contains 15 residues. Trimming pared 4 bases from V and 0 bases from J, leaving 11 bases between. Here the CDR3 reads CASSPEGSAKNIQYF. The CDR3 coding sequence is TGCGCCAGCAGCCCGGAAGGATCAGCCAAAAACATTCAGTACTTC. The full variable domain, in which reference TRBV5-1 and TRBJ2-4 provide the parts outside the CDR3, is KAGVTQTPRYLIKTRGQQVTLSCSPISGHRSVSWYQQTPGQGLQFLFEYFSETQRNKGNFPGRFSGRQFSNSRSEMNVSTLELGDSALYLCASSPEGSAKNIQYFGAGTRLSVL.

In its sample, this clone was seen a few times. V is TRBV7-3 and J is TRBJ2-6; D gene ambiguous. V lost 1 base, J lost 0 bases, and 10 bases lay in between. Germline V gene lookup returns CDR1 SGHTA and CDR2 FQGTGA. The CDR3 has 17 amino acids. The CDR3 region is CASSLNLWDSGANVLTF. The CDR3, as DNA: TGTGCCAGCAGCTTAAACCTGTGGGACTCTGGGGCCAACGTCCTGACTTTC.

The chain uses TRBV9 and TRBJ1-3, with a possible D match to TRBD1 (5 bases). CDR3 size: 16 residues. Per the germline V gene, CDR1 is SGDLS and CDR2 is YYNGEE. Trimming left V 0 bases short and J 0 bases short, with 10 bases between. CDR3 DNA: TGTGCCAGCAGCGTAGTTGACAGCCCCTCTGGAAACACCATATATTTT. Translated: CASSVVDSPSGNTIYF. Looking up the rest from reference TRBV9 and TRBJ1-3 gives the full variable domain: DSGVTQTPKHLITATGQRVTLRCSPRSGDLSVYWYQQSLDQGLQFLIQYYNGEERAKGNILERFSAQQFPDLHSELNLSSLELGDSALYFCASSVVDSPSGNTIYFGEGSWLTVV.

This clone was counted only a few times. In DNA form, the CDR3 reads TGTGCCAGCAGCCGGCGGGGACTAGCGGGGAATACGAACACCGGGGAGCTGTTTTTT. This codes for CASSRRGLAGNTNTGELFF. The chain combines TRBV14 with TRBJ2-2; 13 bases match TRBD2. Germline V gives CDR1 SGHDN, CDR2 FVKESK. V was clipped by 4 bases and J by 0 bases; unmatched bases: 8. The CDR3 covers 19 residues.

This clone has only a few counts. V usage is TRBV25-1 and J usage is TRBJ2-4; a possible D gene is TRBD1 (6 bases). CDR1 and CDR2 (germline): MGHDK, SYGVNS. This CDR3 comprises 13 residues. V was cut by 8 bases and J by 7 bases, with 15 bases left in between. This chain's CDR3 is CASSQGRYNIQYF. CDR3 nucleotides: TGTGCCAGCTCACAGGGAAGGTATAACATTCAGTACTTC.

V usage is TRBV9 and J usage is TRBJ2-3; D not resolved. Trimming pared 0 bases from V and 4 bases from J, leaving 9 bases between. The CDR3 length is 14 residues. Germline V gene data show CDR1 as SGDLS and CDR2 as YYNGEE. The CDR3 spells CASSVAEAADTQYF. The CDR3 coding sequence is TGTGCCAGCAGCGTAGCGGAAGCCGCAGATACGCAGTATTTT.

J is TRBJ2-1 and V is TRBV11-2; no firm D call. Germline V CDR1 and CDR2: SGHAT, FQNNGV. The CDR3 length is 16 residues. The germline V and J ends were trimmed by 3 bases and 6 bases, with 18 bases remaining between them. The CDR3 DNA is TGTGCCAGCAGCTTGCCCGATATGAGCGTGGCCAATGAGCAGTTCTTC. Protein: CASSLPDMSVANEQFF.

In its sample, this clone was seen a few times. V and J are TRBV19 and TRBJ1-1; 7 bases fit TRBD1. The V gene end was trimmed by 5 bases and the J gene end by 5 bases; junction bases not matched to a gene: 11. Germline V gene sequence: CDR1 LNHDA, CDR2 SQIVND (reference sequence). The CDR3 covers 15 residues. CDR3 DNA: TGTGCCAGTAGTGTGCAGGGGGGAGGTTGGACTGAAGCTTTCTTT. It translates to CASSVQGGGWTEAFF.

The chain combines TRBV5-1 with TRBJ1-2; 11 nucleotides align to TRBD1. The J segment lost 6 bases and the V segment lost 4 bases, leaving 11 bases of the junction unmatched. This CDR3 has 16 amino acids. Germline-derived CDR1 and CDR2 are SGHRS and YFSETQ. The CDR3 sequence: CASSPGTGGPLDGYTF. In DNA form, the CDR3 reads TGCGCCAGCAGCCCCGGGACAGGGGGTCCCTTAGATGGCTACACCTTC.

In its sample, this clone was seen once. This rearrangement joins TRBV4-2 to TRBJ2-6; D remains unclear. The CDR3 length is 16 residues. Germline V gene lookup returns CDR1 LGHNA and CDR2 YNFKEQ. Between the trimmed V and J ends, which lost 0 bases and 0 bases, there was a span of 6 bases. DNA of the CDR3: TGTGCCAGCAGCCAAGATCCGGACTCTGGGGCCAACGTCCTGACTTTC. Translation: CASSQDPDSGANVLTF.